What follows are 3 T cell receptor beta chains derived from one specimen sequenced in a study of cytomegalovirus exposure and HLA in healthy donors. Vbeta (60) and Jbeta (13) primers were used in the PCR. The data were produced by immunoSEQ multiplex PCR, yet TCRdb's version contains in-frame clones alone and is incomplete. The sample lists 95,000 to 150,000 clones; under 80% were seen once. Sequences were obtained from PBMCs. Every receptor here comes from a man in his 60s in good health and CMV-seropositive.

CDR3 in DNA: TGTGCCAGCAGCCAATGGACAGGGGCGGGGGACGAGCAGTACTTC. This gives the protein CASSQWTGAGDEQYF. The chain uses TRBV4-2 and TRBJ2-7; TRBD1 matches 9 bases. J gave up 5 bases and V 2 bases, and 7 bases lay outside the gene matches. The germline CDR1 and CDR2 sequences are LGHNA and YNFKEQ. CDR3 length equals 15 residues.

CDR3 loop: CASSLVRTGGMGQYF. The CDR3, as DNA: TGTGCCAGCAGCTTAGTAAGGACAGGGGGCATGGGGCAGTACTTC. V is TRBV11-2 and J is TRBJ2-7, with TRBD1 matching 11 bases. The germline V gene encodes CDR1 SGHAT and CDR2 FQNNGV. The CDR3 covers 15 residues. V lost 1 base to trimming and J lost 9 bases; unmatched junction nucleotides: 8.

The chain couples TRBV9 to TRBJ2-1, with 8 bases lining up with TRBD2. The CDR3 runs 15 residues. Trimming at V came to 3 bases and at J to 10 bases, leaving 12 bases not matched to a gene. Germline assignment: CDR1 SGDLS and CDR2 YYNGEE. In DNA, the CDR3 is TGTGCCAGCAGCGAAAGTGGCGGGAGGCTCCTCGAGCAGTTCTTC. It is translated as CASSESGGRLLEQFF. The complete variable domain, with remaining parts taken from reference TRBV9 and TRBJ2-1, reads DSGVTQTPKHLITATGQRVTLRCSPRSGDLSVYWYQQSLDQGLQFLIQYYNGEERAKGNILERFSAQQFPDLHSELNLSSLELGDSALYFCASSESGGRLLEQFFGPGTRLTVL.